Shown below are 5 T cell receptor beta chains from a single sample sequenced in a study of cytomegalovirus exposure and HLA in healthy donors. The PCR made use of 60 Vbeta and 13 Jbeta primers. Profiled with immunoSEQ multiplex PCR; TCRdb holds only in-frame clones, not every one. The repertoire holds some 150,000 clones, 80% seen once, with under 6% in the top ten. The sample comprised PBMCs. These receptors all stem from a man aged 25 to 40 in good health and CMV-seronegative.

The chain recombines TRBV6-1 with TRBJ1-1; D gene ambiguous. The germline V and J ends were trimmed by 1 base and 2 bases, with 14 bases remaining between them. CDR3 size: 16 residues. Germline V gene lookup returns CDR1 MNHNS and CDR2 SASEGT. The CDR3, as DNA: TGTGCCAGCAGTGAAGGACCGGGTCACCATAACACTGAAGCTTTCTTT. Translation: CASSEGPGHHNTEAFF.

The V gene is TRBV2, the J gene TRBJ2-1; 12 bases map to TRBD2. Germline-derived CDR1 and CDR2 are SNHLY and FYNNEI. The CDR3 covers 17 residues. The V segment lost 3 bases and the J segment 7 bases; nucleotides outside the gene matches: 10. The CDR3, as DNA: TGTGCCAGCAGTGATTCAACTCTAGCGGGGGGGCGAAATGAGCAGTTCTTC. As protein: CASSDSTLAGGRNEQFF.

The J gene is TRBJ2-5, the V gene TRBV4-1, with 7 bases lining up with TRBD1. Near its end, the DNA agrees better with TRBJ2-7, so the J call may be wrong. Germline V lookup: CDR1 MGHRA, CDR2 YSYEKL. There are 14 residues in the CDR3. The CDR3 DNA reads TGCGCCAGCAGCCCCTTGACAGGGTCCTACGAGCAGTACTTC. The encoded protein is CASSPLTGSYEQYF.

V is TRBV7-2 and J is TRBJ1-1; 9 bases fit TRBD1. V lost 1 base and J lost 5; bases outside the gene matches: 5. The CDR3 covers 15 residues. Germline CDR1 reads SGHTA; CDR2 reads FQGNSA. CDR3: CASSLVGQGGTEAFF. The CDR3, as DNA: TGTGCCAGCAGCTTAGTGGGACAGGGAGGGACTGAAGCTTTCTTT.

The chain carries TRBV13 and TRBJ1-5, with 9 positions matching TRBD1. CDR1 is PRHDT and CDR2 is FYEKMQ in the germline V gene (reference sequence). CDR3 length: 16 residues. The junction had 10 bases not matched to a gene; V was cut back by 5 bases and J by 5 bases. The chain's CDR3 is CASSRTGGRPYQPQHF. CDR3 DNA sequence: TGTGCCAGCAGCCGAACAGGGGGCAGGCCATATCAGCCCCAGCATTTT. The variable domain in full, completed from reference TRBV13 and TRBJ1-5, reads AAGVIQSPRHLIKEKRETATLKCYPIPRHDTVYWYQQGPGQDPQFLISFYEKMQSDKGSIPDRFSAQQFSDYHSELNMSSLELGDSALYFCASSRTGGRPYQPQHFGDGTRLSIL.